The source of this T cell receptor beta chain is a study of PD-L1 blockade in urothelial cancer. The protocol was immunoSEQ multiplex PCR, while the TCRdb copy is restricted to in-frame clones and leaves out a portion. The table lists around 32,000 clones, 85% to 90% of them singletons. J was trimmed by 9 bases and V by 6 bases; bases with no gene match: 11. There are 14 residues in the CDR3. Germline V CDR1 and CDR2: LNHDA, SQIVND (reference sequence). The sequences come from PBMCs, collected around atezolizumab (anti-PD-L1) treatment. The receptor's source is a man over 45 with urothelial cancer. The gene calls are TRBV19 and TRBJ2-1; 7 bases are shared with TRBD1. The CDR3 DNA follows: TGTGCCAGTAGGACAGGGTCCCGGCATTTTGAGCAGTTCTTC. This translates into CASRTGSRHFEQFF.